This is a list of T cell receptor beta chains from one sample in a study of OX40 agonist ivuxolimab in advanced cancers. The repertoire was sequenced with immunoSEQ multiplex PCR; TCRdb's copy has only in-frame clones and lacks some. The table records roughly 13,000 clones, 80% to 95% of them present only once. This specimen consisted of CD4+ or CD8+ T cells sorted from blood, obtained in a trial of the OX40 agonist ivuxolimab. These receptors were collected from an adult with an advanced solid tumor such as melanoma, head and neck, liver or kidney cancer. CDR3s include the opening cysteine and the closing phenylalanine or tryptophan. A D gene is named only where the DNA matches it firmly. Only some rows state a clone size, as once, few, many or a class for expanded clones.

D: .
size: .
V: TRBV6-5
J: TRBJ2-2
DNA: TGTGCCAGCAGTTACTCCACGACAGCTAACACCGGGGAGCTGTTTTTT
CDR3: CASSYSTTANTGELFF

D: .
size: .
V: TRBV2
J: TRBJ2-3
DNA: TGTGCCAGGAAGGGGCTGAACACAGATACGCAGTATTTT
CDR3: CARKGLNTDTQYF

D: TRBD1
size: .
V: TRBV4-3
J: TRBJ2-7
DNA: TGCGCCAGCAGCCAAGAAGGCAGGGGGCTGGCCTACGAGCAGTACTTC
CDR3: CASSQEGRGLAYEQYF

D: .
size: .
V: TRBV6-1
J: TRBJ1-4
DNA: TGTGCCAGCAGTGATGCAAACAGGGAACTGTTTTTT
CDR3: CASSDANRELFF

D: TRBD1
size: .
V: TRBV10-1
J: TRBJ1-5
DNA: TGCGCCAGCAGTCACGAAAGGGGGCTGGGTCAGCCCCAGCATTTT
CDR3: CASSHERGLGQPQHF

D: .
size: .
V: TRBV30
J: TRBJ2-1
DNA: TGTGCCTGGGGGGAAGGGTTGCTGAGGGTCAATGAGCAGTTCTTC
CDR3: CAWGEGLLRVNEQFF

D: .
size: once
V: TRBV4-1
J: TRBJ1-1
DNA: TGCGCCAGCAGCCACCCGACGGGGGGCGACACTGAAGCTTTCTTT
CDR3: CASSHPTGGDTEAFF

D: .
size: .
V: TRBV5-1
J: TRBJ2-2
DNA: TGCGCCAGCAGCTTGGAAGGGCTAGACGGGGAGCTGTTTTTT
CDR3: CASSLEGLDGELFF

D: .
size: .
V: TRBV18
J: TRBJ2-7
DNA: TGTGCCAGCTCACCCGAGAGCTCCTACGAGCAGTACTTC
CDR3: CASSPESSYEQYF

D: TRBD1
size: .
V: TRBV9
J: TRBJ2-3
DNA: TGTGCCAGCAGCACACAGGGGGCGCCGACAGATACGCAGTATTTT
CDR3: CASSTQGAPTDTQYF

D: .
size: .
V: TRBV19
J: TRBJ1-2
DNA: TGTGCCAGTGGGAGGGCCGCCGCCTATGGCTACACCTTC
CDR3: CASGRAAAYGYTF

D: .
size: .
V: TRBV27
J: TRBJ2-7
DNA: TGTGCCAGCAGTACGCTTAACGGTGAGCAGTACTTC
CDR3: CASSTLNGEQYF

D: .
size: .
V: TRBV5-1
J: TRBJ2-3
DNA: TGCGCCAGCAGCTTGTCCCCTACAGATACGCAGTATTTT
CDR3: CASSLSPTDTQYF

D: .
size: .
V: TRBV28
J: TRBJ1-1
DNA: TGTGCCAGCAGTTTACGGGGGAGGAGGGACACTGAAGCTTTCTTT
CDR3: CASSLRGRRDTEAFF

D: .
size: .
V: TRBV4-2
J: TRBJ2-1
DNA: TGTGCCAGCAGCAGACCGGGACAACTAAACAATGAGCAGTTCTTC
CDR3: CASSRPGQLNNEQFF

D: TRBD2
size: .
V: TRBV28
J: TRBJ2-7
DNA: TGTGCCAGCATGATAGCGGGGGGGCGCGAGCAGTACTTC
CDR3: CASMIAGGREQYF

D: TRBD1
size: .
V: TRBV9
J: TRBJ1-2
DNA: TGTGCCAGCAGCGTGATGGGACAGGCCGCTAACTATGGCTACACCTTC
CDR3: CASSVMGQAANYGYTF

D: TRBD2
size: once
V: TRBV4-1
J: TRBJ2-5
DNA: TGCGCCAGCAGCCCCACCCGGGTGGGACTAGCGCACCAAGAGACCCAGTACTTC
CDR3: CASSPTRVGLAHQETQYF

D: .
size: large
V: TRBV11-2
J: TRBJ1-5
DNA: TGTGCCAGCAGCTTAGAAGGAGACAATCAGCCCCAGCATTTT
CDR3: CASSLEGDNQPQHF

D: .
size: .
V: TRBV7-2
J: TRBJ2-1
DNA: TGTGCCAGCAGCTTAGGCCCCGGGACACAATACAATGAGCAGTTCTTC
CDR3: CASSLGPGTQYNEQFF

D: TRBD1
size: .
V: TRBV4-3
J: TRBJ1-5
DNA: TGCGCCAGCAGCCTGGACAGGGGGCCGGAGCCCCAGCATTTT
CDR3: CASSLDRGPEPQHF

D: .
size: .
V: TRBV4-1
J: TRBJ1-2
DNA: TGCGCCAGCAGCCAAGTCGGTGACAGCTATGGCTACACCTTC
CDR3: CASSQVGDSYGYTF

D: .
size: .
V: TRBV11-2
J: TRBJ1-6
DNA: TGTGCCAGCAGCTTAAGTGCCGGGAGGAATTCACCCCTCCACTTT
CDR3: CASSLSAGRNSPLHF

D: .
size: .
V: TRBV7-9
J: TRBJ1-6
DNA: TGTGCCAGCAGCTTGCCAGCGAGCTCCTATAATTCACCCCTCCACTTT
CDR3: CASSLPASSYNSPLHF

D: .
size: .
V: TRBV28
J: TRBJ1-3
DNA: TGTGCCAGCATAACAGGCAAATCCTACTCTGGAAACACCATATATTTT
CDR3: CASITGKSYSGNTIYF

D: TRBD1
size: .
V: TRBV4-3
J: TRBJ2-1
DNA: TGCGCCAGCAGCCCTCGGACAGGGAAGTCGAATGAGCAGTTCTTC
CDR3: CASSPRTGKSNEQFF

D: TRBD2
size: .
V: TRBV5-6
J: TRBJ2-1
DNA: TGTGCCAGCAGCTTGGAGGGTAGCGGGAGGGCCTTTACTGAGCAGTTCTTC
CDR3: CASSLEGSGRAFTEQFF

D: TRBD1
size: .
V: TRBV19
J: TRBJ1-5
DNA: TGTGCCAGTAGTTGGACAGGGCGGGTAGGTCACGGTCAGCCCCAGCATTTT
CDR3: CASSWTGRVGHGQPQHF

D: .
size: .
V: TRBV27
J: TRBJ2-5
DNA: TGTGCCAGCACAAGTTCAGGGACCCAGTACTTC
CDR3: CASTSSGTQYF

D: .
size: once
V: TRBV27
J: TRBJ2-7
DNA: TGTGCCAGCTCTAGGGGGGGAGCCTACGAGCAGTACTTC
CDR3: CASSRGGAYEQYF

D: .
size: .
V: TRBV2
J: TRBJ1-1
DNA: TGTGCCAGCAGGATGACTGGGAACACTGAAGCTTTCTTT
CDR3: CASRMTGNTEAFF

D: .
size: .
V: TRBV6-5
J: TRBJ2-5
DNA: TGTGCCAGCAGTTGGGGGGTACACGAGACCCAGTACTTC
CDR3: CASSWGVHETQYF

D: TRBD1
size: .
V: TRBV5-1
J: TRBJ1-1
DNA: TGCGCCAGCAGCTTGGGCCGCGGGACAGGGGGCTTTGAAGCTTTCTTT
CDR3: CASSLGRGTGGFEAFF

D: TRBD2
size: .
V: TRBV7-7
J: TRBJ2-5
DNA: TGTGCCAGCAGCTTAGAAGCGGGGGGGGCGTACCAAGAGACCCAGTACTTC
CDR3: CASSLEAGGAYQETQYF

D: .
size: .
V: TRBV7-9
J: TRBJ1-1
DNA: TGTGCCAGCAGCCACTCGTACACTGAAGCTTTCTTT
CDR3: CASSHSYTEAFF

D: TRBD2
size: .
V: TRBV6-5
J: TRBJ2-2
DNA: TGTGCCAGCAGTTATGAAACTAGCGGCACCGGGGAGCTGTTTTTT
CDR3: CASSYETSGTGELFF

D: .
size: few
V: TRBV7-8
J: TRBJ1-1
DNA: TGTGCCAGCAGCTTAGGCATGAACACTGAAGCTTTCTTT
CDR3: CASSLGMNTEAFF

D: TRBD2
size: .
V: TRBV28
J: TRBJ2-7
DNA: TGTGCCATTTCTCCTCGAGGACTAGTCGGGGGACGGGACGAGCAGTACTTC
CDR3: CAISPRGLVGGRDEQYF

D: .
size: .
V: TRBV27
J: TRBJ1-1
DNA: TGTGCCAGCAGTTTGACCAGGGACACTGAAGCTTTCTTT
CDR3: CASSLTRDTEAFF

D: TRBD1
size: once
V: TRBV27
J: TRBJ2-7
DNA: TGTGCCAGCTCCCAGGACAGGGGGCAGCGCGAGCAGTACTTC
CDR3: CASSQDRGQREQYF

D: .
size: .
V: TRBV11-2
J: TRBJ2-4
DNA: TGTGCCAGCAGCTTAGACGGCGTTCTAGCCAAAAACATTCAGTACTTC
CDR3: CASSLDGVLAKNIQYF

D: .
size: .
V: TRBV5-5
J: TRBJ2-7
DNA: TGTGCCAGCAATAAAAAGGGTACTGACAACTACTACGAGCAGTACTTC
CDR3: CASNKKGTDNYYEQYF

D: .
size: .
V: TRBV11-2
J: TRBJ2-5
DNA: TGTGCCAGCAGCTTAGTCTTGTGGGGGGAGACCCAGTACTTC
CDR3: CASSLVLWGETQYF

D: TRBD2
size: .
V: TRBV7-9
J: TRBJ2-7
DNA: TGTGCCAGCAGCCCAACCCCCGCTAGCGGGGGGCACTACGAGCAGTACTTC
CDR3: CASSPTPASGGHYEQYF

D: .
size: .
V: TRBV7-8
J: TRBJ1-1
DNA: TGTGCCAGCAGCTTAGCGGCGGACTTGAACACTGAAGCTTTCTTT
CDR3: CASSLAADLNTEAFF

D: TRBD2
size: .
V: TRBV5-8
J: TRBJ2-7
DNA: TGTGCCAGCAGCTACGGACTAGCTCCCCCCGAGCAGTACTTC
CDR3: CASSYGLAPPEQYF

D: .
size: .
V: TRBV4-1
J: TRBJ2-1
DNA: TGCGCCAGCAGCCTTTTCGGCGTAGCCAATGAGCAGTTCTTC
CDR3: CASSLFGVANEQFF

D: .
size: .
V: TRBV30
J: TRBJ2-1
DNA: TGTGCCTGGAACATCCGGGACTACAATGAGCAGTTCTTC
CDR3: CAWNIRDYNEQFF

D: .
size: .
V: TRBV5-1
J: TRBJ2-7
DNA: TGCGCCAGCATGAACCCGGGATTCTCCTACGAGCAGTACTTC
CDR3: CASMNPGFSYEQYF

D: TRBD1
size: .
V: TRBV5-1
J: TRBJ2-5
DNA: TGCGCCAGCAGCCCGCGACAGGGCCAAGAGACCCAGTACTTC
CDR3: CASSPRQGQETQYF